These 20 T cell receptor beta chains originate from one sample sequenced in a study of blood T cells in healthy people across ages. Primed by a sample-barcoded 5' primer and a J-beta primer mix, a second PCR proceeded for about 7 to 12 cycles. Using its own MiXCR run on the 5' RACE reads, TCRdb lists one record per CDR3 protein. Of roughly 1 million distinct CDR3 sequences detected, around 25% appear once; the ten largest clones hold 0.65% to 0.95%. The same sample was also used in a study of T cells of mothers and their children.

The source material was blood. Receptor source: a girl aged 2 to 10 in good health.

V usage is TRBV3-1 and J usage is TRBJ1-5; no clear D. Per germline, CDR1 LGHDT and CDR2 YNNKEL (reference sequence). Trimming removed 1 base at V and 0 bases at J, with 7 bases between. The CDR3 extends over 15 amino acids. CDR3 nucleotides: TGTGCCAGCAGCCAAGGCGGATATAGCAATCAGCCCCAGCATTTT. Its protein is CASSQGGYSNQPQHF.

This clonotype has more than one count but fewer than ten. The CDR3 nucleotides are TGTGCCAGCAGTTACTTGGGACTCTACAATGAGCAGTTCTTC. It codes for CASSYLGLYNEQFF. The V call is TRBV12-3 or TRBV12-4, the J call TRBJ2-1; D is possibly TRBD2 (6 bases). This CDR3 has 14 amino acids. V was pared by 4 bases and J by 3 bases, with 10 bases between.

Regarding this clonotype: The junction does not match germline at one end; this may be a read error. This chain joins TRBV18 and TRBJ2-5; the D gene is possibly TRBD1 (6 bases). The germline CDR1 and CDR2 sequences are KGHSH and LQKENI. The CDR3 sequence is 12 residues long. DNA for the CDR3: TGTGCCAGCTCACCACCGGCAGGGGTATCGTTCTTC. Its translation is CASSPPAGVSFF. Variable domain in full (rest from reference TRBV18 and TRBJ2-5): NAGVMQNPRHLVRRRGQEARLRCSPMKGHSHVYWYRQLPEEGLKFMVYLQKENIIDESGMPKERFSAEFPKEGPSILRIQQVVRGDSAAYFCASSPPAGVSFFGPGTRLLVL.

This sequence joins TRBV7-9 and TRBJ1-5, with D tentatively TRBD1 (5 bases). V lost 5 bases to trimming and J lost 0 bases, with 20 bases between them. Germline loops: CDR1 SEHNR, CDR2 FQNEAQ (reference sequence). There are 18 residues in the CDR3. The CDR3, as DNA: TGTGCCAGCAGCCTGACGACAGAACCCGCTTATAGCAATCAGCCCCAGCATTTT. Amino acid sequence: CASSLTTEPAYSNQPQHF. Based on the CDR3 plus reference TRBV7-9 and TRBJ1-5, the full variable domain is DTGVSQNPRHKITKRGQNVTFRCDPISEHNRLYWYRQTLGQGPEFLTYFQNEAQLEKSRLLSDRFSAERPKGSFSTLEIQRTEQGDSAMYLCASSLTTEPAYSNQPQHFGDGTRLSIL.

The gene calls are TRBV2 and TRBJ2-3, with D maybe TRBD2 (6 bases). Between the trimmed V and J ends, which lost 9 bases and 0 bases, there was a span of 19 bases. This CDR3 contains 16 residues. Germline V lookup: CDR1 SNHLY, CDR2 FYNNEI. The CDR3 reads CARRITGEHSTDTQYF. The DNA for the CDR3 is TGTGCCAGGCGGATAACGGGGGAGCACAGCACAGATACGCAGTATTTT.

The chain combines TRBV4-2 with TRBJ2-5; 8 bases are shared with TRBD2. Germline trimming cut 4 bases from V and 4 bases from J; bases unmatched to any gene: 14. Germline values: CDR1 LGHNA, CDR2 YNFKEQ. This CDR3 is built from 17 residues. CDR3: CASSLGGASGSTETQYF. CDR3 nucleotides: TGTGCCAGCAGCCTCGGAGGGGCTAGCGGGTCGACAGAGACCCAGTACTTC.

This clonotype turned up a few times. The gene calls are TRBV29-1 and TRBJ2-5; 10 nucleotides agree with TRBD2. The J call may not be correct, given that the DNA end is closer to TRBJ2-1. The CDR3 covers 16 residues. From germline, CDR1 is SQVTM and CDR2 ANQGSEA. The CDR3 DNA reads TGCAGCGTTGAAGAGTCGAGCGGGGGGGCCGAGGGTGAGCAGTTCTTC. It yields the protein CSVEESSGGAEGEQFF.

As concerns this clonotype: The junction differs from germline at one of its ends, possibly a read error. The chain combines TRBV12-3 or TRBV12-4 with TRBJ1-1; D gene unclear. The CDR3 length is 14 residues. This CDR3 is CASSFQALKTEAFF. The CDR3 DNA reads as TGTGCCAGCAGTTTCCAGGCTCTGAAAACTGAAGCTTTCTTT.

This clonotype was observed a few times. The chain uses TRBV27 and TRBJ2-2; D is unclear. V dropped 4 bases and J dropped 0 bases, with 15 bases sitting between them. The CDR3 consists of 17 residues. Germline V gene lookup returns CDR1 MNHEY and CDR2 SMNVEV (reference sequence). The CDR3 loop is CASSSRLPYANTGELFF. In DNA form, the CDR3 reads TGTGCCAGCAGTTCTCGGCTCCCCTACGCGAACACCGGGGAGCTGTTTTTT.

This clonotype was counted only a few times. The CDR3 loop is CASSFALGHETQYF. The CDR3 nucleotides are TGTGCCAGCAGTTTTGCTCTCGGGCACGAGACCCAGTACTTC. The gene calls are TRBV28 and TRBJ2-5; unclear D gene. The CDR3 is 14 amino acids. Trimming cost V 3 bases and J 5 bases, with 13 bases left between them. The germline V gene has CDR1 MDHEN and CDR2 SYDVKM.

The chain combines TRBV6-1 with TRBJ1-4, with 7 bases matching TRBD1. With 3 bases clipped from V and 8 bases from J, the junction kept 6 bases outside the gene matches. Germline CDR1 reads MNHNS; CDR2 reads SASEGT. This CDR3 has 14 residues. Here the CDR3 DNA reads TGTGCCAGCAGTGATGTCACAGGGGACGAAAAACTGTTTTTT. As protein: CASSDVTGDEKLFF.

In its sample, this clonotype was seen a few times. CDR3 nucleotides: TGTGCCAGCAGCTTAGTCGTCGGTGCAATCTCTGGGGCCAACGTCCTGACTTTC. This encodes CASSLVVGAISGANVLTF. The chain has TRBV7-2 and TRBJ2-6, with D unresolved. The germline CDR1 and CDR2 sequences are SGHTA and FQGNSA. CDR3 length: 18 amino acids. The ends were cut back, 1 base at V and 0 bases at J, with 13 bases in the middle.

V gene TRBV28 combines with J gene TRBJ2-1; no clear D. The germline V and J ends were trimmed by 5 bases and 4 bases, with 15 bases remaining between them. Looked up from germline, CDR1 is MDHEN and CDR2 is SYDVKM. CDR3 size: 15 residues. Here the CDR3 reads CASSLGALSYNEQFF. CDR3 nucleotides: TGTGCCAGCAGTCTCGGCGCACTCTCGTACAATGAGCAGTTCTTC.

This clonotype was observed a handful of times. This chain links TRBV12-3 or TRBV12-4 with TRBJ1-6; D not certain. Trimming took 3 bases from V and 0 from J, leaving 6 bases between them. The CDR3 extends over 15 amino acids. DNA of the CDR3: TGTGCCAGCAGTTTCGCCAGCTCCTATAATTCACCCCTCCACTTT. Its protein is CASSFASSYNSPLHF.

The genes are TRBV20-1 and TRBJ2-5, with 7 bases lining up with TRBD2. Gene TRBJ2-1 matches the end of the DNA better, so the J call may be wrong. This CDR3 is built from 18 residues. Germline V gives CDR1 DFQATT, CDR2 SNEGSKA (reference sequence). The CDR3 loop reads CSARDPVAGSPAYNEQFF. CDR3 nucleotides: TGCAGTGCTAGAGATCCTGTAGCGGGCAGCCCGGCGTACAATGAGCAGTTCTTC.

In the case of this clonotype: The junction differs from germline at one of its ends, possibly a read error. This chain links TRBV7-7 with TRBJ2-5, with 9 positions matching TRBD2. The CDR3 sequence is 15 residues long. The V gene's germline CDR1 is SSHAT and CDR2 FNYEAQ (reference sequence). This chain's CDR3 is CASTPGGGAKETQYF. The DNA of the CDR3 is TGTGCTAGCACCCCGGGCGGGGGGGCTAAGGAGACCCAGTACTTC.

In this sample, this clonotype turned up many times. The gene calls are TRBV12-3 or TRBV12-4 and TRBJ1-4; D ambiguous. CDR3 size: 12 residues. The V gene lost 3 bases and the J gene lost 6 bases, with 5 bases spanning the gap. For the CDR3, the DNA is TGTGCCAGCAGTTTCCGGGATGAAAAACTGTTTTTT. Its translation: CASSFRDEKLFF.

This clonotype was observed a few times. CDR3 DNA sequence: TGCAGCGTTGTGGCCGGGAACTATGGCTACACCTTC. Its protein is CSVVAGNYGYTF. This sequence joins TRBV29-1 and TRBJ1-2, with D hard to call. The CDR3 has 12 residues. Trimming left V 4 bases short and J 2 bases short, with 8 bases between. From germline, CDR1 is SQVTM and CDR2 ANQGSEA.

The V call is TRBV12-3 or TRBV12-4, the J call TRBJ2-5; tentative D call: TRBD2 (6 bases). The CDR3 contains 14 residues. V lost 2 bases to trimming and J lost 5 bases, with 12 bases between them. The CDR3 region has the DNA TGTGCCAGCAGTTTAAATCTAGCGCCGGAGACCCAGTACTTC. Translated, it gives CASSLNLAPETQYF.

The rearrangement uses TRBV21-1 and TRBJ1-4; whether TRBD1, the table's D call, matches the DNA was not checked. TRBV21-1 is a documented pseudogene. The CDR3 covers 14 residues. The CDR3: CASSKGAENEKLFF. The CDR3 region has the DNA TGTGCCAGCAGCAAAGGGGCGGAGAATGAAAAACTGTTTTTT.